This TCR beta chain was retrieved from a study of blood T cell repertoires in COVID-19 (dated by TCRdb to 2020 to 2022). For context, the study as a whole: Samples covering the acute and convalescent phases of COVID-19 were provided by collaborators in the United States, Italy and Spain. The samples were drawn from the first 160 participants of the ongoing ImmuneRACE study and from about 1,200 subjects provided by 6 global collaborators. Deeply sampled blood TCRbeta repertoires from subjects exposed to, actively infected with, or recovered from COVID-19 were included in the dataset. Where HLA class I and class II types were available, the types were taken from metadata supplied by the sample provider, not from assay-based typing. The repertoires were released in a freely available public database intended as a resource for research on the immune response to SARS-CoV-2. The material from the prospective study consisted of cDNA or gDNA derived from T cells, B-cell-depleted T cells, or PBMCs. Sample metadata almost always included a de-identified subject ID, COVID-19 status, age in years and sex.

Paper-wide results and their limitations: Clinical and demographic metadata were provided uncurated, with the amount varying by source and participant.

TCRbeta CDR3 regions were amplified from genomic DNA using the immunoSEQ Assay, a bias-controlled multiplex PCR. In the paper's pipeline: The number of nucleated cells in each sample was estimated from the amplification of reference gene primers within the assay. Sequence reads were collapsed and filtered to measure the absolute abundance of every unique TCRbeta CDR3 rearrangement. Productive Simpson clonality was computed per sample as the square root of Simpson's diversity index over productive rearrangements. Not all clones reach the TCRdb copy of this immuneACCESS table, which keeps in-frame sequences only. Checked studies attribute under half of the gap to unresolved V genes and leave the rest unexplained. Clonal size and the V and J genes are those of that table, whereas D and trimming came from the DNA. Present in this sample are about 100,000 clones, about 90% of which were seen just once. The ten largest make up approximately 7.3% of the sample.

The collaborating institutions used their own protocols to collect whole blood in K2EDTA tubes. Collaborator samples were shipped for TCRbeta analysis as frozen whole blood, isolated PBMCs, or DNA extracted from either sample type. As regards this clone: Its cognate antigen has yet to be identified. No much larger clonotype is one base removed from it; base qualities were not supplied.

Including the terminal cysteine and phenylalanine, the CDR3 comprises 14 residues. Solely the CDR3 DNA is kept, with 42 bases framed from the first base. Relative to germline, V is 0 bases shorter and J is 9 bases shorter, with 12 bases between their ends. According to the germline V gene (reference sequence), CDR1 reads LGHDT and CDR2 reads YNNKEL. This chain is built from TRBV3-1 (or the pseudogene TRBV3-2) and TRBJ2-1, with the D gene call left open. Sequencing was performed on peripheral blood. The sequence was collected from a man aged 25-45 years in a cohort sampled during active COVID-19. The DNA is as follows: TGTGCCAGCAGCCAAGATGCGTTTCCGTCTGAGCAGTTCTTC. It specifies CASSQDAFPSEQFF.